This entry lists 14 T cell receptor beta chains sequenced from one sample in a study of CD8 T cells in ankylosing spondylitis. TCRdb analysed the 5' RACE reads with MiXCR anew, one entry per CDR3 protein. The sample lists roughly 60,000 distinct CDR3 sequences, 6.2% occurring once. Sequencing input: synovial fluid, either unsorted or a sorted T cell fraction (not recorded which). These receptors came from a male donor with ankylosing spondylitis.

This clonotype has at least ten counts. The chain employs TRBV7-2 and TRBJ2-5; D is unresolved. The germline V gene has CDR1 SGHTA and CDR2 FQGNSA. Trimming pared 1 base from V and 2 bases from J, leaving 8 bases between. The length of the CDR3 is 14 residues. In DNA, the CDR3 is TGTGCCAGCAGCTTAGAGGCTAGTCAAGAGACCCAGTACTTC. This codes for CASSLEASQETQYF.

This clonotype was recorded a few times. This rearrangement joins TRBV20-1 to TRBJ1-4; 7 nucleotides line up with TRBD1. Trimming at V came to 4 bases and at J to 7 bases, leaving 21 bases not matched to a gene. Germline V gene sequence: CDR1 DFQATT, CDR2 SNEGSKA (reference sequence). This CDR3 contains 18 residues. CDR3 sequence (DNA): TGCAGTGCTACTCCCTCCAGCATTTCAGGGGGAAGGGGTGAAAAACTGTTTTTT. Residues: CSATPSSISGGRGEKLFF.

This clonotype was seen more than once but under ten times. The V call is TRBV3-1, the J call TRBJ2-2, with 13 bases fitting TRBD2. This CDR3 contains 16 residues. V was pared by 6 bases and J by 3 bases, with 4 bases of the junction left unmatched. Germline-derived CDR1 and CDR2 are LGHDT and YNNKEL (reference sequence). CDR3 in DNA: TGTGCCAGCAGACAAACTAGCGGGAGGGACACCGGGGAGCTGTTTTTT. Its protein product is CASRQTSGRDTGELFF.

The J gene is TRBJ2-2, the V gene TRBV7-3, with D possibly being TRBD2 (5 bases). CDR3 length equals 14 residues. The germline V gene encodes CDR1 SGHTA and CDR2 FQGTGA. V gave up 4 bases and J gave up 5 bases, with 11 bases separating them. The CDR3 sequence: CASSSGGWTGELFF. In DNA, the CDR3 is TGTGCCAGCAGCTCTGGCGGGTGGACCGGGGAGCTGTTTTTT.

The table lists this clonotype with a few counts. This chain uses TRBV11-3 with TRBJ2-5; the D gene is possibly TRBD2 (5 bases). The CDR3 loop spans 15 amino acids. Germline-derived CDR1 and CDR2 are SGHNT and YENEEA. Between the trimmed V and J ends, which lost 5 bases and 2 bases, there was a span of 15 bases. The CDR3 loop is CASSRLMSGQETQYF. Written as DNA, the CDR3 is TGTGCCAGCAGCCGTTTGATGTCGGGGCAAGAGACCCAGTACTTC.

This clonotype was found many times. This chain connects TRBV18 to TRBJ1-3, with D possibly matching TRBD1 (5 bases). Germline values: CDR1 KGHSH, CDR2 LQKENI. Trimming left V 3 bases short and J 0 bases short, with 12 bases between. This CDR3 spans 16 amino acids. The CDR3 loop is CASSPPDGHSGNTIYF. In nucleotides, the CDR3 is TGTGCCAGCTCACCCCCCGACGGACACTCTGGAAACACCATATATTTT.

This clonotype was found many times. CDR3 region: CASSLVLALDEQFF. As DNA, the CDR3 is TGTGCCAGCAGCTTGGTTTTGGCGCTCGATGAGCAGTTCTTC. This chain links TRBV5-5 with TRBJ2-1; D ambiguous. The CDR3 totals 14 residues. CDR1 SGHKS and CDR2 YYEKEE come from the germline V gene (reference sequence). V lost 0 bases to trimming and J lost 8 bases, with 12 bases between them.

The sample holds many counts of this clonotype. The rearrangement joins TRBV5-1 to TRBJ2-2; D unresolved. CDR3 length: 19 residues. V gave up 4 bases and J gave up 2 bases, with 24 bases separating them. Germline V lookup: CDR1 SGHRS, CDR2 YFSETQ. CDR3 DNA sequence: TGCGCCAGCAGCCCTGGTCGTTACCCCCCCGGGCCAAACACCGGGGAGCTGTTTTTT. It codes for CASSPGRYPPGPNTGELFF.

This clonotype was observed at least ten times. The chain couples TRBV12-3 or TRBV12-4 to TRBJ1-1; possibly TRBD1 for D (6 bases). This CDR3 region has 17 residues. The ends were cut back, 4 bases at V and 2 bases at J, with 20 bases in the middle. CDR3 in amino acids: CASSSWLQGLRNTEAFF. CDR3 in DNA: TGTGCCAGCAGTTCGTGGCTACAGGGTCTCAGAAACACTGAAGCTTTCTTT.

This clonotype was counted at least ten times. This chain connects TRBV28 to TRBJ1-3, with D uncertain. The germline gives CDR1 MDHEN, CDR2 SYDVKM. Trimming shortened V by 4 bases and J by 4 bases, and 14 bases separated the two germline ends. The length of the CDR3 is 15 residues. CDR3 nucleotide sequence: TGTGCCAGCAGTTCAAACAGAGTATTAGGAAACACCATATATTTT. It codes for CASSSNRVLGNTIYF.

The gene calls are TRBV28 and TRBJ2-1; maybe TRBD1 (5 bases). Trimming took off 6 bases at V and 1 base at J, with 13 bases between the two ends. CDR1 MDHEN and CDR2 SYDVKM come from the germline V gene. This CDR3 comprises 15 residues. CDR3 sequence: CASRQELGSYNEQFF. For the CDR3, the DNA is TGTGCCAGCAGACAGGAGTTGGGGTCCTACAATGAGCAGTTCTTC.

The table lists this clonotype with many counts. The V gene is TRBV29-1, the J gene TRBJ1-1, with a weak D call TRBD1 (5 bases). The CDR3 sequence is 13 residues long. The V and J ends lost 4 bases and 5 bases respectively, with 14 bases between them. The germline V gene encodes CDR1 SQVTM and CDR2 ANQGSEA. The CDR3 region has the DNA TGCAGCGTTGTTCTAGGGGAGGGGACTGAAGCTTTCTTT. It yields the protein CSVVLGEGTEAFF.

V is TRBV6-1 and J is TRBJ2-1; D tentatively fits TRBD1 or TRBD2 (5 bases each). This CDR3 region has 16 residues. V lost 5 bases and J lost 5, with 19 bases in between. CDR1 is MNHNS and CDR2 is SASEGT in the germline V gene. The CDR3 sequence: CASSLRGLGVHNEQFF. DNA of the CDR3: TGTGCCAGCAGTCTCCGAGGGTTGGGGGTGCACAATGAGCAGTTCTTC.

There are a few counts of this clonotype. The CDR3 region has the DNA TGTGCCAGCAGCTCTGACCTTGGTCCCTACGAGCAGTACTTC. This translates into CASSSDLGPYEQYF. V and J are TRBV5-4 and TRBJ2-7; no definite D call. V lost 3 bases and J lost 2, with 12 bases in between. Germline loops: CDR1 SGHNT, CDR2 YYREEE (reference sequence). There are 14 residues in the CDR3.